The clone carrying this T cell receptor (beta chain) was counted between two and nine times. Its antigen is currently unknown. The data derive from a study of CD8 T cells in ankylosing spondylitis. The V gene's germline CDR1 is MDHEN and CDR2 SYDVKM. The V end was cut by 9 bases, the J end by 5 bases, with 13 bases between. CDR3 length equals 12 residues. TCRdb analysed the 5' RACE reads with MiXCR anew, one entry per CDR3 protein. The sample includes approximately 300,000 distinct CDR3 sequences, under 8.5% of them seen just once. Study-wide results and limits: Characteristic, it appeared, of ankylosing spondylitis blood was a TCR beta motif of 7 or 8 highly homologous variants. Matched ankylosing spondylitis synovial fluid reportedly contained a significantly enriched population of disease-linked clones. Those disease-linked clones were CD8+; they were also relatively rare in peripheral blood. A subset of motif variants has previously been described in the synovial fluid and blood of reactive arthritis.

The rearrangement uses TRBV28 and TRBJ1-2, with D unclear. The TCR comes from a male donor with ankylosing spondylitis. The sequencing sample was made of blood, either unsorted or a sorted T cell fraction (not recorded which). The CDR3 region is CASLRWGYGYTF. The CDR3 bases are TGTGCCAGTCTGCGCTGGGGTTATGGCTACACCTTC.